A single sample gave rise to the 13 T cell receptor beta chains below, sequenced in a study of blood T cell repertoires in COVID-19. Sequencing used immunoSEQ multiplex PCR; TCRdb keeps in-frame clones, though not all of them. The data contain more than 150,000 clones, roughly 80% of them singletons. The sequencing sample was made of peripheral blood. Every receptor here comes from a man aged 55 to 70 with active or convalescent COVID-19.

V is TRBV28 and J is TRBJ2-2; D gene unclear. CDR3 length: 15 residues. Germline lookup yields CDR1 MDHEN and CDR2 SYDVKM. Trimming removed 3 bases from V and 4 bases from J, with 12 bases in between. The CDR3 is CASSLRLAITGELFF. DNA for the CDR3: TGTGCCAGCAGTTTGAGACTCGCTATCACCGGGGAGCTGTTTTTT. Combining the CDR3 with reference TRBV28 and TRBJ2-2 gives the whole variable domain DVKVTQSSRYLVKRTGEKVFLECVQDMDHENMFWYRQDPGLGLRLIYFSYDVKMKEKGDIPEGYSVSREKKERFSLILESASTNQTSMYLCASSLRLAITGELFFGEGSRLTVL.

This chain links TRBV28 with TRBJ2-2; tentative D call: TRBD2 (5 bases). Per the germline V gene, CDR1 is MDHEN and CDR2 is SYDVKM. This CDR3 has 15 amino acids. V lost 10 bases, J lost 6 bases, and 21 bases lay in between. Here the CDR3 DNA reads TGTGCCACCTTCACTCGGACTCCTACGGCCGGGGAGCTGTTTTTT. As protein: CATFTRTPTAGELFF.

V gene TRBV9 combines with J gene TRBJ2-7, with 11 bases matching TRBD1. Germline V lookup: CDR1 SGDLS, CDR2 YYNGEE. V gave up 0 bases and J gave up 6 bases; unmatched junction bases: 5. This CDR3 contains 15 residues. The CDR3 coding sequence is TGTGCCAGCAGCGTAGGGGGACAGGGGGTCGGCGAGCAGTACTTC. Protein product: CASSVGGQGVGEQYF.

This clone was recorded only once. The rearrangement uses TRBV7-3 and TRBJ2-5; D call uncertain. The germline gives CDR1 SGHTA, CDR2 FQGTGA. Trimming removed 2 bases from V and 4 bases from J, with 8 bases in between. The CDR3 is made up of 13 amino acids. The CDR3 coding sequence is TGTGCCAGCAGCTTAGGGCCCCTAGAGACCCAGTACTTC. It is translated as CASSLGPLETQYF.

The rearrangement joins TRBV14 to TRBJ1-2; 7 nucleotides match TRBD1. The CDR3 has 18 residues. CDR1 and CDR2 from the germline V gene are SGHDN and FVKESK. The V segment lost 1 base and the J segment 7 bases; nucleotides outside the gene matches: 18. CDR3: CASSQAAGQLYIKGGYTF. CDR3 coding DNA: TGTGCCAGCAGCCAAGCTGCGGGACAGCTATACATTAAAGGTGGCTACACCTTC.

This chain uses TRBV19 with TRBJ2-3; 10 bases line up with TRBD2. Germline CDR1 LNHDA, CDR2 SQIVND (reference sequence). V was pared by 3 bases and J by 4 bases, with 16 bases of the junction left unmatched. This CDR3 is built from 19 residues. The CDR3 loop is CASSMLAGGPSLVADTQYF. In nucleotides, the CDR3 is TGTGCCAGTAGTATGTTAGCGGGAGGCCCCTCTTTAGTCGCAGATACGCAGTATTTT. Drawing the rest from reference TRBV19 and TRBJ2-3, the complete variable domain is DGGITQSPKYLFRKEGQNVTLSCEQNLNHDAMYWYRQDPGQGLRLIYYSQIVNDFQKGDIAEGYSVSREKKESFPLTVTSAQKNPTAFYLCASSMLAGGPSLVADTQYFGPGTRLTVL.

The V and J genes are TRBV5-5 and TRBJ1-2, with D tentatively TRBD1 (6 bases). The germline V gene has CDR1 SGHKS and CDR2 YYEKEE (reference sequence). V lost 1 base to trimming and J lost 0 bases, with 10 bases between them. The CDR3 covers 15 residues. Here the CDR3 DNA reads TGTGCCAGCAGCTTGAGAGGGGGTACTAACTATGGCTACACCTTC. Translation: CASSLRGGTNYGYTF.

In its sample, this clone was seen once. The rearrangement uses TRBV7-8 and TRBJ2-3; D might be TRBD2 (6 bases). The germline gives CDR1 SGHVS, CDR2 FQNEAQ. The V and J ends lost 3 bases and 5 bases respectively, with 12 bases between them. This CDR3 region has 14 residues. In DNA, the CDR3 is TGTGCCAGCAGCTTCGGCCCAGCGGGAGATACGCAGTATTTT. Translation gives CASSFGPAGDTQYF.

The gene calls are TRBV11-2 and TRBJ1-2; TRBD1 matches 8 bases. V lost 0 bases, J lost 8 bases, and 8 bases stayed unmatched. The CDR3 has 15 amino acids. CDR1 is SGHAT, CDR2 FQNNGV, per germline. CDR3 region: CASSLDLGQGQGYTF. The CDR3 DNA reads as TGTGCCAGCAGCTTAGATCTCGGACAGGGACAGGGCTACACCTTC.

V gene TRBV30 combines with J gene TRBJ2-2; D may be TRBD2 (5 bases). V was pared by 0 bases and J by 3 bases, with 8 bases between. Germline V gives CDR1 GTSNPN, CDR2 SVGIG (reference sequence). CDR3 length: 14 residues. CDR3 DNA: TGTGCCTGGAGTGTAGCGGCCTACACCGGGGAGCTGTTTTTT. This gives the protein CAWSVAAYTGELFF.

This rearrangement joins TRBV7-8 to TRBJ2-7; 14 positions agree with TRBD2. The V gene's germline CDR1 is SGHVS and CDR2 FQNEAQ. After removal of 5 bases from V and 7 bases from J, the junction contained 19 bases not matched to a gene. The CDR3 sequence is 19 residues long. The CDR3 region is CASSHTNLRLAGGGREQYF. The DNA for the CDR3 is TGTGCCAGCAGCCATACGAACTTAAGACTAGCGGGAGGGGGAAGGGAGCAGTACTTC.

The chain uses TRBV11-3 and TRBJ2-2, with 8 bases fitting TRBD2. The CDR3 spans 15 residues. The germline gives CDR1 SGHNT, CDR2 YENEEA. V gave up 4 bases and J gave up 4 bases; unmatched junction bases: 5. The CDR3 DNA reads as TGTGCCAGCAGCTCCAGGAGCGGGAGCACCGGGGAGCTGTTTTTT. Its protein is CASSSRSGSTGELFF.

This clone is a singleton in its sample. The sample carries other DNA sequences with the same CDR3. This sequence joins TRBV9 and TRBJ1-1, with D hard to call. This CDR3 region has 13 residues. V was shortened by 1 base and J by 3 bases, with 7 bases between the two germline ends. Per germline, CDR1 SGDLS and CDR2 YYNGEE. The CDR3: CASSVLPDTEAFF. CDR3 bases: TGTGCCAGCAGCGTACTCCCCGACACTGAAGCTTTCTTT.